Detailed here is one TCR beta chain. Its specificity is unknown. The source of the sample is a study of CD8+ T cells in alopecia areata. The wider study: Scalp area affected, as a percentage, set the severity score of treated patients. Study-wide results and caveats: Across lesional scalp, and particularly alopecia totalis/universalis, clonality surpassed that of normal scalp.

cDNA serving as the sequencing template came from extracted, reverse transcribed RNA. TCRdb keeps only in-frame clones here, not all; method: immunoSEQ multiplex PCR. The repertoire holds about 190,000 clones, with 45% to 75% as singletons. CDR3 length: 14 amino acids. Trimming removed 6 bases from V and 4 bases from J, with 14 bases in between. Germline lookup yields CDR1 MNHNY and CDR2 SVGAGI (reference sequence). Indicated treatment: oral pan-JAK inhibitor, 5-10 mg twice daily. Patients with alopecia areata provided lesional scalp punch biopsies as well as peripheral blood. The specimen was CD4+ T cells sorted from blood, collected at week 4, from a patient treated with tofacitinib. The receptor was isolated from a human donor with alopecia areata. The chain employs TRBV6-6 and TRBJ2-3; no firm D call. CDR3 in DNA: TGTGCCAGCAGAGAATCTTTAGTCGCAGATACGCAGTATTTT. Protein product: CASRESLVADTQYF.